These 17 T cell receptor beta chains originate from one sample sequenced in a study of CD4+ T cells in melanoma (dated by TCRdb to about 2022). The library was generated by the immunoSEQ multiplex PCR assay. Held by TCRdb, this immuneACCESS table contains in-frame sequences only and omits some clones. Under half of the omission traces to an unresolved V gene where checked; the cause of the rest is unknown. Across this sample there are around 110,000 clones, with approximately 92% seen only once. The top ten clones comprise about 3.3% of the sample. Sequencing was carried out using peripheral blood. Every receptor here comes from a human donor with melanoma.

The genes are TRBV5-5 and TRBJ1-3; D remains unclear. The CDR3 extends over 17 amino acids. Germline V gene lookup returns CDR1 SGHKS and CDR2 YYEKEE (reference sequence). Trimming removed 4 bases at V and 0 bases at J, with 17 bases between. The CDR3 nucleotides are TGTGCCAGCAGCCCCGTCGGCACGCGACTCTCTGGAAACACCATATATTTT. Protein sequence: CASSPVGTRLSGNTIYF.

This sequence joins TRBV27 and TRBJ1-5; 11 bases are a match to TRBD1. Trimming removed 5 bases from V and 6 bases from J; junction bases left unmatched: 6. The CDR3 length is 15 residues. Per germline, CDR1 MNHEY and CDR2 SMNVEV (reference sequence). CDR3 coding DNA: TGTGCCAGCAGTCTGGGGACAGGGGGGGGTCAGCCCCAGCATTTT. This translates into CASSLGTGGGQPQHF.

The chain links TRBV28 to TRBJ1-1; TRBD1 matches 7 bases. The CDR3 is made up of 15 amino acids. With V trimmed by 7 bases and J by 6 bases, 14 bases remained unmatched. The germline V gene has CDR1 MDHEN and CDR2 SYDVKM. For the CDR3, the DNA is TGTGCCAGCAATGTTCGACAGGGAGGGTACGCTGAAGCTTTCTTT. It yields the protein CASNVRQGGYAEAFF.

This chain connects TRBV4-2 to TRBJ2-4, with 9 positions matching TRBD2. The germline gives CDR1 LGHNA, CDR2 YNFKEQ. With V trimmed by 2 bases and J by 3 bases, 8 bases remained unmatched. The CDR3 is made up of 17 amino acids. The CDR3 sequence is CASSQIAGEGFKNIQYF. The CDR3 nucleotides are TGTGCCAGCAGCCAAATAGCGGGAGAAGGCTTCAAAAACATTCAGTACTTC.

This clone appeared a few times. The chain employs TRBV29-1 and TRBJ1-1; TRBD1 matches at 7 bases. This CDR3 has 11 residues. Germline V gene sequence: CDR1 SQVTM, CDR2 ANQGSEA. Trimming removed 6 bases from V and 6 bases from J; junction bases left unmatched: 4. In DNA, the CDR3 is TGCAGCGTCCTTGGGACAGCTGAAGCTTTCTTT. It is translated as CSVLGTAEAFF.

The count of this clone is one. The rearrangement links TRBV29-1 to TRBJ2-5; maybe TRBD2 (5 bases). CDR1 SQVTM and CDR2 ANQGSEA come from the germline V gene. This CDR3 has 13 amino acids. V lost 5 bases and J 12 bases, leaving 22 bases between the germline ends. The CDR3 bases are TGCAGCGTTTCAGACTCCGGATCCCTCGGGGAGTACTTC. Translation: CSVSDSGSLGEYF.

The V gene is TRBV11-2, the J gene TRBJ2-1; the D is unclear. The ends were cut back, 1 base at V and 4 bases at J, with 5 bases in the middle. The CDR3 has 13 amino acids. Germline values: CDR1 SGHAT, CDR2 FQNNGV. CDR3 bases: TGTGCCAGCAGCTTAGCGAGATACAATGAGCAGTTCTTC. This translates into CASSLARYNEQFF.

V and J are TRBV5-1 and TRBJ2-3, with D perhaps TRBD1 or TRBD2 (6 bases each). CDR3 length equals 16 residues. Looked up from germline, CDR1 is SGHRS and CDR2 is YFSETQ. Trimming stripped 0 bases from V and 3 bases from J, with 14 bases between. For the CDR3, the DNA is TGCGCCAGCAGCTTGGATTCGGGGGCGTATACAGATACGCAGTATTTT. Translating gives CASSLDSGAYTDTQYF.

The gene calls are TRBV7-7 and TRBJ2-7; D call uncertain. Trimming stripped 1 base from V and 1 base from J, with 8 bases between. The germline gives CDR1 SSHAT, CDR2 FNYEAQ (reference sequence). CDR3 length equals 14 residues. The CDR3 region is CASSLGPGSYEQYF. Here the CDR3 DNA reads TGTGCCAGCAGCTTAGGTCCAGGTTCCTACGAGCAGTACTTC.

The rearrangement joins TRBV7-3 to TRBJ1-1, with TRBD1 matching 8 bases. V dropped 5 bases and J dropped 1; count of bases not matched to a gene: 12. The CDR3 contains 17 residues. Germline assignment: CDR1 SGHTA and CDR2 FQGTGA. The CDR3 nucleotides read TGTGCCAGCAGCCTTGACAGGGGCCGAGGGGGGAACACTGAAGCTTTCTTT. Amino acids: CASSLDRGRGGNTEAFF.

The chain has TRBV11-2 and TRBJ2-6, with 8 bases lining up with TRBD1. J lost 3 bases, V lost 3 bases, and 4 bases had no gene match. The germline V gene has CDR1 SGHAT and CDR2 FQNNGV. This CDR3 contains 16 residues. The CDR3: CASSFLRGRGANVLTF. CDR3 coding DNA: TGTGCCAGCAGCTTCCTCAGGGGGCGTGGGGCCAACGTCCTGACTTTC.

This clone was counted once. The chain joins TRBV28 to TRBJ1-1; D gene ambiguous. CDR3 length: 13 residues. Between the trimmed V and J ends, which lost 10 bases and 3 bases, there was a span of 15 bases. The germline CDR1 and CDR2 sequences are MDHEN and SYDVKM. The CDR3 reads CATWGLFDTEAFF. As DNA, the CDR3 is TGTGCCACCTGGGGATTATTTGACACTGAAGCTTTCTTT.

This sequence joins TRBV18 and TRBJ2-7, with D perhaps TRBD1 (6 bases). The CDR3 length is 15 residues. Trimming cost V 4 bases and J 2 bases, with 15 bases left between them. Germline CDR1 reads KGHSH; CDR2 reads LQKENI. In DNA form, the CDR3 reads TGTGCCAGCTCACGTCCGACAGGATCGGCCTACGAGCAGTACTTC. It translates to CASSRPTGSAYEQYF.

This chain connects TRBV28 to TRBJ2-2; 8 bases agree with TRBD1. V gave up 3 bases and J gave up 8 bases; unmatched junction bases: 5. Germline lookup yields CDR1 MDHEN and CDR2 SYDVKM. This CDR3 has 14 residues. The CDR3 sequence: CASSLAGGNGELFF. The CDR3 DNA reads as TGTGCCAGCAGTTTGGCAGGGGGCAATGGGGAGCTGTTTTTT.

V and J are TRBV16 and TRBJ1-2, with TRBD1 matching 10 bases. V trimming: 0 bases; J trimming: 4 bases; junction bases outside the gene matches: 8. The germline V gene encodes CDR1 KGHSY and CDR2 FQNENV. The CDR3 has 17 amino acids. CDR3 nucleotide sequence: TGTGCCAGCAGCCAATCGATTCCCGGACAGGGGGGCTATGGCTACACCTTC. This translates into CASSQSIPGQGGYGYTF.

The rearrangement links TRBV5-6 to TRBJ2-5; no clear D gene. Germline V gene data show CDR1 as SGHDT and CDR2 as YYEEEE. V lost 1 base to trimming and J lost 5 bases, with 6 bases between them. The CDR3 is 12 residues long. CDR3 coding DNA: TGTGCCAGCAGCTTGTTGGGGGAGACCCAGTACTTC. Residues: CASSLLGETQYF.

The chain couples TRBV19 to TRBJ2-3, with 14 nucleotides matching TRBD2. V was pared by 5 bases and J by 6 bases, with 4 bases of the junction left unmatched. Germline assignment: CDR1 LNHDA and CDR2 SQIVND (reference sequence). The CDR3 extends over 15 amino acids. The DNA of the CDR3 is TGTGCCAGTAGTCCGGGACTAGCGGGAGACGATACGCAGTATTTT. Protein sequence: CASSPGLAGDDTQYF. Looking up the rest from reference TRBV19 and TRBJ2-3 gives the full variable domain: DGGITQSPKYLFRKEGQNVTLSCEQNLNHDAMYWYRQDPGQGLRLIYYSQIVNDFQKGDIAEGYSVSREKKESFPLTVTSAQKNPTAFYLCASSPGLAGDDTQYFGPGTRLTVL.